The clone carrying this T cell receptor beta chain was observed at least ten times. The V end was cut by 3 bases, the J end by 4 bases, with 7 bases between. This CDR3 comprises 13 residues. The data derive from a study of patients and donors after allogeneic stem cell transplantation. Each CDR3 protein gets one entry after TCRdb re-called the RT-PCR reads with MiXCR. This table holds about 960,000 distinct CDR3 sequences, over 15% found once. Sequencing input: blood, either unsorted or a sorted T cell fraction (not recorded which). This sequence originates from a human donor who was either an allogeneic HSCT recipient or a stem cell or donor lymphocyte infusion donor (not recorded which). It is not recorded whose cells these are; they may come from a transplant donor. The V and J genes are TRBV12-3 or TRBV12-4 and TRBJ1-5; D call uncertain. CDR3 DNA sequence: TGTGCCAGCAGTTTTGGGCAGAATCAGCCCCAGCATTTT. This sequence encodes CASSFGQNQPQHF.